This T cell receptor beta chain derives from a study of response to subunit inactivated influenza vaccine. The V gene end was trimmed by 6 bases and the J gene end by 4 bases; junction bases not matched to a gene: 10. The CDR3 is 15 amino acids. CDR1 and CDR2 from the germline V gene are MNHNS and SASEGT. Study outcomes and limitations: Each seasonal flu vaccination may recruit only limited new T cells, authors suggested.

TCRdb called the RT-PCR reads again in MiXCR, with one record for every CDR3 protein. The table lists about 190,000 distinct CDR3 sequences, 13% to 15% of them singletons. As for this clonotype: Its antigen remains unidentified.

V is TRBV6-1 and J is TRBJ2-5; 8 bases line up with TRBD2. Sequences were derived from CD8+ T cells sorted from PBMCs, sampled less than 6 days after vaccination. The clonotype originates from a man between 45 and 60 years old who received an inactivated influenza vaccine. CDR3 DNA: TGTGCCAGCAGAGGGGCGGGGGGTCCCCCAGAGACCCAGTACTTC. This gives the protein CASRGAGGPPETQYF.